This T cell receptor (beta chain) was captured by sequencing in a study of cytomegalovirus exposure and HLA in healthy donors. Study-wide context: The platform used for the approximately 130 validation repertoires matched that of the 600 to 800 first-cohort repertoires, a later analysis reported. Points from the study as a whole: Three chains tied to CMV proved CMV antigen-specific in vitro. The finding came from a later analysis; first-cohort TCR clusters tended to co-occur in the roughly 120 validation repertoires.

TCRdb's table, derived via immunoSEQ multiplex PCR, lists solely in-frame clones and lacks some. This table holds around 120,000 clones, more than 75% found once. This CDR3 is built from 17 residues. CDR1 is MGHRA, CDR2 YSYEKL, per germline. Trimming shortened V by 1 base and J by 2 bases, and 17 bases separated the two germline ends. The donors were members of the validation cohort, which comprised 90 to 150 subjects and was separate from the first cohort of several hundred subjects. With regard to this clone: Antigen unknown.

Sequenced material: PBMCs. The chain links TRBV4-1 to TRBJ1-2, with D uncertain. The source is a woman aged 18-29 years in good health and CMV-seropositive. The CDR3 reads CASSQGAPVGLNYGYTF. The DNA of the CDR3 is TGCGCCAGCAGCCAAGGCGCCCCGGTCGGGTTGAACTATGGCTACACCTTC.